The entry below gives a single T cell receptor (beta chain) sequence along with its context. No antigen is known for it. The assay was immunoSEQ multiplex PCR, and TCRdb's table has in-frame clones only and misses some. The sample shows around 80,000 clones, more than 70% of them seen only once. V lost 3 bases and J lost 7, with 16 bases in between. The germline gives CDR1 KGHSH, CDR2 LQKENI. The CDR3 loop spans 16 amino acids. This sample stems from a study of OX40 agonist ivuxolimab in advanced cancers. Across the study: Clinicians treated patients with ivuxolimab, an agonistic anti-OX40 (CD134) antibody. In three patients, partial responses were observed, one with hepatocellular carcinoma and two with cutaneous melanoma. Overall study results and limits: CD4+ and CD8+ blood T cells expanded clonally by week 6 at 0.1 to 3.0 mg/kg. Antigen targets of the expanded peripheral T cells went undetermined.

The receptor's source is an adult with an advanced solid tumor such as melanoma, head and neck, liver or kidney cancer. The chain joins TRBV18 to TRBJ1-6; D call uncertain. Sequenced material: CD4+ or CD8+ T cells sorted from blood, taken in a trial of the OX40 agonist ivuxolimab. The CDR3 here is CASSPIGSSANSPLHF. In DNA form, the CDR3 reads TGTGCCAGCTCACCCATCGGGTCTTCGGCGAATTCACCCCTCCACTTT.